The 9 T cell receptor beta chains below all came from one sample that was sequenced in a study of radiation and T cells in renal cell carcinoma. The table came from immunoSEQ multiplex PCR; TCRdb's copy has only in-frame clones and leaves some out. The data contain over 85,000 clones, roughly four fifths of them seen just once; the ten biggest clones take up more than 5.5%. Specified time point: baseline pretreatment blood. Treatment meaning: 15 Gy SBRT to primary tumor, nephrectomy 4 weeks later. Sequenced here: blood, sampled from a patient whose treatment included radiotherapy and nephrectomy. The receptors were gathered from a man aged 55-75 years with renal cell carcinoma.

The chain recombines TRBV6-1 with TRBJ1-2; 8 bases match TRBD1. V lost 3 bases to trimming and J lost 3 bases; unmatched junction nucleotides: 3. This CDR3 is 14 amino acids long. In germline, CDR1 is MNHNS, CDR2 SASEGT. The DNA for the CDR3 is TGTGCCAGCAGTGAGGACAGGGTTCACTATGGCTACACCTTC. This codes for CASSEDRVHYGYTF.

This CDR3 is CASSPAGSRSQETQYF. CDR3 DNA sequence: TGTGCCAGCAGCCCCGCCGGTTCGAGGTCGCAAGAGACCCAGTACTTC. This rearrangement joins TRBV5-5 to TRBJ2-5; D gene uncertain. The CDR3 is 16 residues long. Germline V gene sequence: CDR1 SGHKS, CDR2 YYEKEE (reference sequence). V was trimmed by 4 bases and J by 2 bases, leaving 18 bases between them.

V usage is TRBV7-2 and J usage is TRBJ2-7; D is uncertain. Germline V CDR1 and CDR2: SGHTA, FQGNSA. The CDR3 runs to 13 residues. V dropped 5 bases and J dropped 7 bases, with 15 bases sitting between them. The DNA for the CDR3 is TGTGCCAGCAGCCTGCCCCAACTGGAGGAGCAGTACTTC. It specifies CASSLPQLEEQYF.

The chain uses TRBV19 and TRBJ2-5, with D perhaps matching TRBD2 (6 bases). The CDR3 consists of 14 residues. V was clipped by 7 bases and J by 3 bases, with 15 bases between them. Germline CDR1 reads LNHDA; CDR2 reads SQIVND (reference sequence). The CDR3 is CASTEGRGKETQYF. CDR3 DNA: TGTGCCAGTACCGAGGGGCGGGGAAAAGAGACCCAGTACTTC.

The rearrangement uses TRBV7-9 and TRBJ2-1, with D possibly matching TRBD2 (5 bases). Trimming took off 0 bases at V and 4 bases at J, with 7 bases between the two ends. In germline, CDR1 is SEHNR, CDR2 FQNEAQ (reference sequence). CDR3 length: 14 residues. The CDR3 sequence: CASSLAGAYNEQFF. DNA for the CDR3: TGTGCCAGCAGCTTAGCGGGAGCGTACAATGAGCAGTTCTTC.

The chain recombines TRBV5-1 with TRBJ1-1; 9 bases are a match to TRBD1. V lost 3 bases, J lost 5 bases, and 2 bases stayed unmatched. This CDR3 spans 13 amino acids. CDR1 is SGHRS and CDR2 is YFSETQ in the germline V gene. The CDR3 loop reads CASSSQGATEAFF. CDR3 sequence (DNA): TGCGCCAGCAGCTCACAGGGGGCGACTGAAGCTTTCTTT.

This clone was observed a handful of times. This rearrangement joins TRBV5-1 to TRBJ2-2, with D tentatively TRBD1 (5 bases). Trimming removed 6 bases at V and 0 bases at J, with 9 bases between. The germline CDR1 and CDR2 sequences are SGHRS and YFSETQ. This CDR3 is 14 amino acids long. CDR3 amino acids: CASMGPANTGELFF. The CDR3 nucleotides read TGCGCCAGCATGGGGCCCGCGAACACCGGGGAGCTGTTTTTT.

The rearrangement links TRBV27 to TRBJ2-1; 7 nucleotides line up with TRBD2. J gave up 7 bases and V 9 bases, and 12 bases lay outside the gene matches. In germline, CDR1 is MNHEY, CDR2 SMNVEV (reference sequence). There are 14 residues in the CDR3. CDR3 loop: CASRALAAVNEQFF. The CDR3 DNA sequence: TGTGCCAGTCGGGCTCTAGCGGCAGTTAATGAGCAGTTCTTC.

The V gene is TRBV7-3, the J gene TRBJ1-1; no definite D call. The CDR3 contains 14 residues. V lost 5 bases and J lost 1, with 11 bases in between. Germline loops: CDR1 SGHTA, CDR2 FQGTGA. The CDR3 nucleotides are TGTGCCAGCAGCCCGATGCCTGGGAACACTGAAGCTTTCTTT. It codes for CASSPMPGNTEAFF.